This is a list of T cell receptor beta chains from one sample in a study of blood T cell repertoires in COVID-19. Here immunoSEQ multiplex PCR was the method, and the copy in TCRdb shows in-frame clones only, minus some. The data contain about 360,000 clones, approximately 91% of them singletons. The specimen was PBMCs or T cells enriched from blood (not recorded which). These receptors were collected from a woman in her thirties or forties with acute COVID-19. The CDR3 runs from the conserved cysteine through the conserved F or W. Each record gives: V gene, clone size, J gene, D gene, CDR3 DNA, CDR3 protein. The D gene is left open where the match is weak. Not all rows give a size; the values are once, few, many and, for expanded clones, a class.

V gene: TRBV3-1/TRBV3-2
clone size: once
J gene: TRBJ2-3
D gene: .
CDR3 DNA: TGTGCCAGCAGCCAAGTAGCGGCCTTCGGAACAGATACGCAGTATTTT
CDR3 protein: CASSQVAAFGTDTQYF

V gene: TRBV15
clone size: once
J gene: TRBJ2-1
D gene: .
CDR3 DNA: TGTGCCACCAGCAGAGACACGAGCTCCTACAATGAGCAGTTCTTC
CDR3 protein: CATSRDTSSYNEQFF

V gene: TRBV9
clone size: .
J gene: TRBJ2-1
D gene: TRBD2
CDR3 DNA: TGTGCCAGCAGCGGTAGACTAGCGGGGGGGTACAATGAGCAGTTCTTC
CDR3 protein: CASSGRLAGGYNEQFF

V gene: TRBV21-1
clone size: .
J gene: TRBJ1-1
D gene: .
CDR3 DNA: TGTGCCACCACCGGACAGGGCAACACTGAAGCTTTCTTT
CDR3 protein: CATTGQGNTEAFF

V gene: TRBV19
clone size: .
J gene: TRBJ1-1
D gene: .
CDR3 DNA: TGTGCCAGTAGTACCCCGGGACACGGGGATGAAGCTTTCTTT
CDR3 protein: CASSTPGHGDEAFF

V gene: TRBV18
clone size: .
J gene: TRBJ2-3
D gene: TRBD2
CDR3 DNA: TGTGCCAGCTCACGTAGCGGGAGCACAGATACGCAGTATTTT
CDR3 protein: CASSRSGSTDTQYF

V gene: TRBV6-6
clone size: few
J gene: TRBJ1-3
D gene: .
CDR3 DNA: TGTGCCAGCAGAACAGGGTACTCTGGAAACACCATATATTTT
CDR3 protein: CASRTGYSGNTIYF

V gene: TRBV7-8
clone size: once
J gene: TRBJ1-1
D gene: .
CDR3 DNA: TGTGCCAGCAGCTCCCGACGCGGCACTGAAGCTTTCTTT
CDR3 protein: CASSSRRGTEAFF

V gene: TRBV12-5
clone size: .
J gene: TRBJ2-5
D gene: TRBD2
CDR3 DNA: TGTGCTAGTGGTTTGGCAAGCGGGGGGGTGTACTTC
CDR3 protein: CASGLASGGVYF

V gene: TRBV3-1/TRBV3-2
clone size: .
J gene: TRBJ2-7
D gene: .
CDR3 DNA: TGTGCCAGCAGCCAAGGACAGCAGTACTACGAGCAGTACTTC
CDR3 protein: CASSQGQQYYEQYF

V gene: TRBV14
clone size: once
J gene: TRBJ1-1
D gene: .
CDR3 DNA: TGTGCCAGCAGCCCCATTCGGACTGTGAACACTGAAGCTTTCTTT
CDR3 protein: CASSPIRTVNTEAFF

V gene: TRBV25-1
clone size: once
J gene: TRBJ1-2
D gene: TRBD1
CDR3 DNA: TGTGCCAGCAGTGAATTTGGACAGGGAGGCTATGGCTACACCTTC
CDR3 protein: CASSEFGQGGYGYTF

V gene: TRBV6-4
clone size: .
J gene: TRBJ2-3
D gene: TRBD1
CDR3 DNA: TGTGCCAGCAGTGGCGGACAGGGGGCCACAGATACGCAGTATTTT
CDR3 protein: CASSGGQGATDTQYF

V gene: TRBV12-3/TRBV12-4
clone size: few
J gene: TRBJ2-5
D gene: .
CDR3 DNA: TGTGCCAGCAGTTCAGTCCAAGAGACCCAGTACTTC
CDR3 protein: CASSSVQETQYF

V gene: TRBV27
clone size: .
J gene: TRBJ2-7
D gene: .
CDR3 DNA: TGTGCCAGCCGCGACAGCTACGAGCAGTACTTC
CDR3 protein: CASRDSYEQYF

V gene: TRBV20-1
clone size: .
J gene: TRBJ1-2
D gene: .
CDR3 DNA: TGCAGTGCTAGTGTCGCCGCTGATAGAGGCTACACCTTC
CDR3 protein: CSASVAADRGYTF

V gene: TRBV30
clone size: .
J gene: TRBJ1-6
D gene: TRBD1
CDR3 DNA: TGTGCCTGGAGTGTAACCGGGACAGGTGATAATTCACCCCTCCACTTT
CDR3 protein: CAWSVTGTGDNSPLHF

V gene: TRBV6-4
clone size: .
J gene: TRBJ2-1
D gene: .
CDR3 DNA: TGTGCCAGCAGCCCACAGGGCAACATCCACAATGAGCAGTTCTTC
CDR3 protein: CASSPQGNIHNEQFF

V gene: TRBV27
clone size: .
J gene: TRBJ1-4
D gene: TRBD1
CDR3 DNA: TGTGCCAGCAGTTTAGCGGCCCCGACAGGGAATGAAAAACTGTTTTTT
CDR3 protein: CASSLAAPTGNEKLFF

V gene: TRBV11-2
clone size: .
J gene: TRBJ2-4
D gene: .
CDR3 DNA: TGTGCCAGCAGCTTAAGTTTAGACATTCAGTACTTC
CDR3 protein: CASSLSLDIQYF

V gene: TRBV18
clone size: .
J gene: TRBJ2-7
D gene: TRBD1
CDR3 DNA: TGTGCCAGCCAAACCGGGACAGGGTCCTACGAGCAGTACTTC
CDR3 protein: CASQTGTGSYEQYF

V gene: TRBV5-4
clone size: .
J gene: TRBJ2-3
D gene: .
CDR3 DNA: TGTGCCAGCACCTCGACTAGTTTTGATGGTACGCAGTATTTT
CDR3 protein: CASTSTSFDGTQYF

V gene: TRBV18
clone size: .
J gene: TRBJ2-1
D gene: TRBD1
CDR3 DNA: TGTGCCAGCTCACTAAACCACCCAATGACCCGGACAGGGATCAATGAGCAGTTCTTC
CDR3 protein: CASSLNHPMTRTGINEQFF

V gene: TRBV29-1
clone size: .
J gene: TRBJ1-1
D gene: .
CDR3 DNA: TGCAGCGTTGATTTTGTGAGTAACACTGAAGCTTTCTTT
CDR3 protein: CSVDFVSNTEAFF

V gene: TRBV19
clone size: .
J gene: TRBJ1-6
D gene: TRBD1
CDR3 DNA: TGTGCCAGTTCCCGAGGACAGGGTAACTATTCACCCCTCCACTTT
CDR3 protein: CASSRGQGNYSPLHF

V gene: TRBV27
clone size: .
J gene: TRBJ2-3
D gene: .
CDR3 DNA: TGTGCCAGCAGCCTTGGGTGGGGCTGGTCTCGGGATACGCAGTATTTT
CDR3 protein: CASSLGWGWSRDTQYF

V gene: TRBV5-4
clone size: .
J gene: TRBJ2-1
D gene: TRBD2
CDR3 DNA: TGTGCCAGCAGCTTGGGCGGGACTAGCGGGGGGGCCAGGTACAATGAGCAGTTCTTC
CDR3 protein: CASSLGGTSGGARYNEQFF

V gene: TRBV5-1
clone size: .
J gene: TRBJ2-7
D gene: TRBD1
CDR3 DNA: TGCGCCAGCAGCTTGAATACAGGGGACGAGCAGTACTTC
CDR3 protein: CASSLNTGDEQYF

V gene: TRBV5-5
clone size: .
J gene: TRBJ2-6
D gene: .
CDR3 DNA: TGTGCCAGCAGCTTTTTTTCCCAAACCGGTGCTGGGGCCAACGTCCTGACTTTC
CDR3 protein: CASSFFSQTGAGANVLTF

V gene: TRBV6-5
clone size: .
J gene: TRBJ2-6
D gene: .
CDR3 DNA: TGTGCCAGCAGTTACTTAGACAGGGCCAACGTCCTGACTTTC
CDR3 protein: CASSYLDRANVLTF

V gene: TRBV7-8
clone size: .
J gene: TRBJ1-1
D gene: .
CDR3 DNA: TGTGCCAGCAGCATTAGGCGGATCGGGACTTTCCGGGACACTGAAGCTTTCTTT
CDR3 protein: CASSIRRIGTFRDTEAFF

V gene: TRBV30
clone size: .
J gene: TRBJ1-6
D gene: TRBD1
CDR3 DNA: TGTGCCTGGAGTGCCCCCGGGACAGATAATTCACCCCTCCACTTT
CDR3 protein: CAWSAPGTDNSPLHF

V gene: TRBV19
clone size: .
J gene: TRBJ2-1
D gene: .
CDR3 DNA: TGTGCCAGTAGCTACGATTGGAGCTCCTACAATGAGCAGTTCTTC
CDR3 protein: CASSYDWSSYNEQFF

V gene: TRBV19
clone size: .
J gene: TRBJ1-4
D gene: TRBD1
CDR3 DNA: TGTGCCAGTAGCAAAACAGGGGATGGAGAAAAACTGTTTTTT
CDR3 protein: CASSKTGDGEKLFF

V gene: TRBV4-1
clone size: .
J gene: TRBJ1-1
D gene: TRBD1
CDR3 DNA: TGCGCCAGCAGCCTTGGGACAGGCGGGGGTTTGGCTTTCTTT
CDR3 protein: CASSLGTGGGLAFF

V gene: TRBV6-2/TRBV6-3
clone size: .
J gene: TRBJ2-1
D gene: .
CDR3 DNA: TGTGCCAGCAGTTACCTGGTAGCGGATGAGCAGTTCTTC
CDR3 protein: CASSYLVADEQFF

V gene: TRBV27
clone size: .
J gene: TRBJ1-2
D gene: .
CDR3 DNA: TGTGCCAGCAGACCAGCGGACCAAGTCTATGGCTACACCTTC
CDR3 protein: CASRPADQVYGYTF

V gene: TRBV5-6
clone size: .
J gene: TRBJ1-1
D gene: .
CDR3 DNA: TGTGCCAGCAGCTGGCAACGGAACACTGAAGCTTTCTTT
CDR3 protein: CASSWQRNTEAFF

V gene: TRBV27
clone size: .
J gene: TRBJ1-5
D gene: .
CDR3 DNA: TGTGCCAGCAGCATATATGAGGGCGGGCAGCCCCAGCATTTT
CDR3 protein: CASSIYEGGQPQHF

V gene: TRBV24-1
clone size: .
J gene: TRBJ2-3
D gene: .
CDR3 DNA: TGTGCCACCAGTGATTCCCAGGGAAGGACCACAGATACGCAGTATTTT
CDR3 protein: CATSDSQGRTTDTQYF

V gene: TRBV5-4
clone size: .
J gene: TRBJ1-3
D gene: .
CDR3 DNA: TGTGCCAGCAGCCGAGGGAGTAATGGAAACACCATATATTTT
CDR3 protein: CASSRGSNGNTIYF

V gene: TRBV6-5
clone size: .
J gene: TRBJ1-2
D gene: .
CDR3 DNA: TGTGCCAGCGCGAGACAGCTTAACTATGGCTACACCTTC
CDR3 protein: CASARQLNYGYTF

V gene: TRBV7-9
clone size: .
J gene: TRBJ1-6
D gene: TRBD1
CDR3 DNA: TGTGCCAGCAGCCCCACAGGGGCGGGGGGCTCACCCCTCCACTTT
CDR3 protein: CASSPTGAGGSPLHF

V gene: TRBV7-6
clone size: .
J gene: TRBJ1-2
D gene: .
CDR3 DNA: TGTGCCAGCAGCTTAGCGGAGGCCGGAATCTATGGCTACACCTTC
CDR3 protein: CASSLAEAGIYGYTF

V gene: TRBV2
clone size: once
J gene: TRBJ2-5
D gene: TRBD2
CDR3 DNA: TGTGCCAGCAGTCGGACTAGCGGGGGGGAAGAGACCCAGTACTTC
CDR3 protein: CASSRTSGGEETQYF

V gene: TRBV5-6
clone size: .
J gene: TRBJ2-7
D gene: .
CDR3 DNA: TGTGCCAGCAGCTTGGATCCGGTCGAGCAGTACTTC
CDR3 protein: CASSLDPVEQYF

V gene: TRBV19
clone size: .
J gene: TRBJ2-1
D gene: TRBD1
CDR3 DNA: TGTGCCAGTAGTATCCTCGGACAGGGGGCGTCTTACAATGAGCAGTTCTTC
CDR3 protein: CASSILGQGASYNEQFF

V gene: TRBV2
clone size: many
J gene: TRBJ1-1
D gene: TRBD1
CDR3 DNA: TGTGCCAGCAGGTACGGACAGGGGTTAACTTTCTTT
CDR3 protein: CASRYGQGLTFF